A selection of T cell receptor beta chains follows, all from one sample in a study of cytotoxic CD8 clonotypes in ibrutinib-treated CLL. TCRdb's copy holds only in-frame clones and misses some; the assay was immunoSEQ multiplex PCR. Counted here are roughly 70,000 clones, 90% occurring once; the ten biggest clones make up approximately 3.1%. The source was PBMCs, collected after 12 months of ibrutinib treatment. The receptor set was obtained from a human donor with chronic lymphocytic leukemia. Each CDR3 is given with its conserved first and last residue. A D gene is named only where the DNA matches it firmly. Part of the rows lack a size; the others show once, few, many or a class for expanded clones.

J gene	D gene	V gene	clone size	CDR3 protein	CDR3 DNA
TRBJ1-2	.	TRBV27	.	CASSYKGSNYGYTF	TGTGCCAGCAGTTATAAGGGATCGAACTATGGCTACACCTTC
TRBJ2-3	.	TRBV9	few	CASSADGSITDTQYF	TGTGCCAGCAGCGCAGACGGGAGTATCACAGATACGCAGTATTTT
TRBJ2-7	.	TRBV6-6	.	CASSYYGGRQYF	TGTGCCAGCAGTTACTATGGGGGGCGGCAGTACTTC
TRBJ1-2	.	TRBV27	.	CASSFRVDPIYGYTF	TGCGCCAGCAGTTTCAGGGTTGACCCGATCTATGGCTACACCTTC
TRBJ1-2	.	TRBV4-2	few	CASSQDSGGRAEGYTF	TGTGCCAGCAGCCAAGATTCAGGCGGCAGGGCGGAGGGCTACACCTTC
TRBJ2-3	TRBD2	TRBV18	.	CASSPTPGLAGEGSTDTQYF	TGTGCCAGCTCACCAACGCCGGGACTAGCGGGAGAAGGAAGCACAGATACGCAGTATTTT
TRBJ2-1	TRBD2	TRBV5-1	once	CASSDSGRGGQGEQFF	TGCGCCAGCAGCGATTCCGGGAGGGGAGGTCAGGGTGAGCAGTTCTTC
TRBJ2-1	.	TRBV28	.	CASSQKGSGFFSYNEQFF	TGTGCCAGCAGCCAAAAAGGGAGCGGATTTTTCTCCTACAATGAGCAGTTCTTC
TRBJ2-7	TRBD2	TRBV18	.	CASSPGTSGSSYEQYF	TGTGCCAGCTCACCAGGGACTAGCGGTAGCTCCTACGAGCAGTACTTC
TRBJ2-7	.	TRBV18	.	CASSPGSRGFYEQYF	TGTGCCAGCTCACCAGGAAGCAGGGGATTCTACGAGCAGTACTTC
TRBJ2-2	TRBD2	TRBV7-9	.	CAGHKAGGHTGELFF	TGTGCCGGCCACAAGGCGGGAGGCCACACCGGGGAGCTGTTTTTT
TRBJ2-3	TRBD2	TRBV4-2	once	CASSLRSGNRRDTQYF	TGTGCCAGCAGCCTCAGGAGCGGGAATCGTAGAGATACGCAGTATTTT
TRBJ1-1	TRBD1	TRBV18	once	CASSPGTGRNEAFF	TGTGCCAGCTCACCGGGGACAGGGCGGAATGAAGCTTTCTTT
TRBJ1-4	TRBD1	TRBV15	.	CATSRGDRSEKLFF	TGTGCCACCAGCAGAGGGGACAGGAGTGAAAAACTGTTTTTT
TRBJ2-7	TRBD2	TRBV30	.	CAWSGRAGGPYEQYF	TGTGCCTGGAGTGGCCGGGCGGGAGGACCCTACGAGCAGTACTTC
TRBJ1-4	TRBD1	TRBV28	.	CASSSQRTGGNEKLFF	TGTGCCAGCAGTTCTCAAAGGACAGGGGGCAATGAAAAACTGTTTTTT
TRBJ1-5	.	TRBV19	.	CASSAGENQPQHF	TGTGCCAGTAGTGCGGGGGAGAATCAGCCCCAGCATTTT
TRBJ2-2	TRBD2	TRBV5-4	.	CASAGTSGSGELFF	TGTGCCAGCGCGGGGACTAGCGGGAGCGGGGAGCTGTTTTTT
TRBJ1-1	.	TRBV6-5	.	CASSWTGNTEAFF	TGTGCCAGCAGTTGGACGGGGAACACTGAAGCTTTCTTT
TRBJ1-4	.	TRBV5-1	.	CASSLARGITNEKLFF	TGCGCCAGCAGCTTGGCTAGGGGTATCACTAATGAAAAACTGTTTTTT
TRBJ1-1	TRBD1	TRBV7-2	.	CASSLQGARLNTEAFF	TGTGCCAGCAGCTTACAGGGGGCGCGCTTAAACACTGAAGCTTTCTTT
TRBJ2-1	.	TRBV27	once	CASSGNDFGLSSYNEQFF	TGTGCCAGCAGTGGTAACGACTTCGGGTTGAGCTCCTACAATGAGCAGTTCTTC
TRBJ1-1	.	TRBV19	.	CASRGAGRNTEAFF	TGTGCCAGTAGGGGGGCGGGGAGGAACACTGAAGCTTTCTTT
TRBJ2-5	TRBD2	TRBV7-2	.	CASSQTSGRAKETQYF	TGTGCCAGCAGCCAGACTAGCGGGAGGGCGAAGGAGACCCAGTACTTC
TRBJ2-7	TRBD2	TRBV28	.	CASSLFSSGDYEQYF	TGTGCCAGCAGTTTATTTTCTAGCGGAGATTACGAGCAGTACTTC
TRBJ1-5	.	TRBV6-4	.	CASSSDRYQPQHF	TGTGCCAGCAGCTCGGACAGATATCAGCCCCAGCATTTT
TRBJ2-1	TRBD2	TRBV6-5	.	CASSYLRTSGYKGEFF	TGTGCCAGCAGTTACTTAAGAACTAGCGGATATAAGGGGGAGTTCTTC
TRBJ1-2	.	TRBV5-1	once	CASSLGGLEGYTF	TGCGCCAGCAGCTTGGGGGGTCTGGAGGGCTACACCTTC
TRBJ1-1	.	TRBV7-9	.	CASSLGRESGEAFF	TGTGCCAGCAGCTTAGGCAGGGAGTCAGGTGAAGCTTTCTTT
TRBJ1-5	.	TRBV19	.	CASRPRSNQPQHF	TGTGCCAGTAGGCCACGGAGCAATCAGCCCCAGCATTTT
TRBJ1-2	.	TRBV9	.	CASSWGTVANYGYTF	TGTGCCAGCTCGTGGGGGACGGTAGCTAACTATGGCTACACCTTC
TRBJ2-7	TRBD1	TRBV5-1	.	CASDRTGDSYEQYF	TGCGCCAGCGATCGAACAGGGGACTCCTACGAGCAGTACTTC
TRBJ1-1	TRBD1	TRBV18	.	CASSKTQGAYMNTEAFF	TGTGCCAGCTCCAAAACACAGGGGGCCTATATGAACACTGAAGCTTTCTTT
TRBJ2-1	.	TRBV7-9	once	CASSSTGLMRNEQFF	TGTGCCAGCAGCTCGACGGGACTGATGAGGAATGAGCAGTTCTTC
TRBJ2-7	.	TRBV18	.	CASSPPGPMLTGEQYF	TGTGCCAGCTCACCACCGGGACCCATGCTAACGGGCGAGCAGTACTTC
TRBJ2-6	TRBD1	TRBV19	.	CASRIKRTGGVNVLTF	TGTGCCAGTAGAATAAAACGGACAGGGGGCGTCAACGTCCTGACTTTC
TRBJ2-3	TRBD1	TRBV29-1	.	CSPRLAGQGPDTQYF	TGCAGCCCGAGGTTAGCGGGACAGGGGCCAGATACGCAGTATTTT
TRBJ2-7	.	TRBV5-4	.	CASSLSPGINEQYF	TGTGCCAGCAGCTTATCCCCAGGAATTAACGAGCAGTACTTC
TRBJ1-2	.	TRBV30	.	CAWSVSGVNYGYTF	TGTGCCTGGAGTGTAAGCGGCGTAAACTATGGCTACACCTTC
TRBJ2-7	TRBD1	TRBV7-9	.	CASSLPLGQGAYEQYF	TGTGCCAGCAGCCTCCCCTTGGGACAGGGGGCCTACGAGCAGTACTTC
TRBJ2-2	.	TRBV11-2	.	CASSFGTGELFF	TGTGCCAGCAGCTTTGGCACCGGGGAGCTGTTTTTT
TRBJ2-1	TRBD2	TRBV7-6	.	CASSLLLAGGGTYNEQFF	TGTGCCAGCAGCTTGTTGCTAGCGGGAGGGGGAACCTACAATGAGCAGTTCTTC
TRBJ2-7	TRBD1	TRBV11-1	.	CASTLGLGQGISYEQYF	TGTGCCAGCACCCTTGGTCTGGGACAGGGCATTTCTTACGAGCAGTACTTC
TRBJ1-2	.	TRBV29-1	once	CSVEPGNYGYTF	TGCAGCGTTGAACCAGGGAACTATGGCTACACCTTC
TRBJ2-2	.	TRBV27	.	CASSLSAGPNTGELFF	TGTGCCAGCAGTTTATCGGCAGGGCCCAACACCGGGGAGCTGTTTTTT
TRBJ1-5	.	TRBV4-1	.	CASSQRDNQPQHF	TGCGCCAGCAGCCAGAGGGACAATCAGCCCCAGCATTTT
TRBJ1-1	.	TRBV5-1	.	CASGSTGSTEAFF	TGCGCCAGCGGGTCGACAGGAAGCACTGAAGCTTTCTTT
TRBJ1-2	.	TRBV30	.	CAWSVMVNYGYTF	TGTGCCTGGAGTGTGATGGTTAACTATGGCTACACCTTC